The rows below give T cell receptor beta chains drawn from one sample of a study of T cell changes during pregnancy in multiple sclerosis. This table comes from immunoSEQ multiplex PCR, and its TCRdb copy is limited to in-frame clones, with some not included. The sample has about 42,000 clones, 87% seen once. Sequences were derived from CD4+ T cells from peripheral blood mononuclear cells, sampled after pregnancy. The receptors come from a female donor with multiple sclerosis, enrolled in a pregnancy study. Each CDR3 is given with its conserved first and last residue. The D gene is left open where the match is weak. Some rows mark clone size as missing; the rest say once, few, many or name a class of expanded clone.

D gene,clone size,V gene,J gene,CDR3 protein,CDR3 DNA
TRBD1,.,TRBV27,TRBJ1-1,CASSRPGGAYNEAFF,TGTGCCAGCAGTCGTCCAGGGGGCGCATATAATGAAGCTTTCTTT
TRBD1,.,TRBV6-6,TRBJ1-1,CASSYRDRANTEAFF,TGTGCCAGCAGTTACCGGGACAGGGCCAACACTGAAGCTTTCTTT
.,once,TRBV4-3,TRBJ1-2,CASSQDLGAGYYGYTF,TGCGCCAGCAGCCAAGATCTGGGGGCTGGGTACTATGGCTACACCTTC
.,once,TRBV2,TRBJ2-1,CASSEAWGAYNEQFF,TGTGCCAGCAGTGAAGCGTGGGGGGCCTACAATGAGCAGTTCTTC
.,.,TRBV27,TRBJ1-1,CASSFSRYGNTEAFF,TGTGCCAGCAGTTTTTCCAGGTACGGGAACACTGAAGCTTTCTTT
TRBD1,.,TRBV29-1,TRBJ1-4,CSVRGQGDEKLFF,TGCAGCGTCCGGGGACAGGGGGATGAAAAACTGTTTTTT
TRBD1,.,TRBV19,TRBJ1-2,CASSIVGQGYGYTF,TGTGCCAGTAGTATAGTGGGACAGGGATATGGCTACACCTTC
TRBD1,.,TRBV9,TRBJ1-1,CASSAPTGIEVEAFF,TGTGCCAGCAGCGCACCGACAGGGATCGAAGTGGAAGCTTTCTTT
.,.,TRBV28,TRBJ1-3,CASSRLGSGNTIYF,TGTGCCAGCAGTCGACTGGGTTCTGGAAACACCATATATTTT
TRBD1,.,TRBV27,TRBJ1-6,CASSRDRGYSPLHF,TGTGCCAGCAGTAGGGACAGGGGCTATTCACCCCTCCACTTT
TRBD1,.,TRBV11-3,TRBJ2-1,CASSRTGFDEQFF,TGTGCCAGCAGCCGGACAGGGTTCGATGAGCAGTTCTTC
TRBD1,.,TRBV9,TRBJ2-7,CASSAAGGYEQYF,TGTGCCAGCAGCGCGGCAGGGGGCTACGAGCAGTACTTC
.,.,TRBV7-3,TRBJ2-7,CASSLGGASGEQYF,TGTGCCAGCAGCTTGGGGGGAGCCTCGGGCGAGCAGTACTTC
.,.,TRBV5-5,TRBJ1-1,CASSARAMNTEAFF,TGTGCCAGCAGCGCGCGAGCCATGAACACTGAAGCTTTCTTT
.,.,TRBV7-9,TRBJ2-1,CASSPRTGEQFF,TGTGCCAGCAGCCCCCGGACTGGTGAGCAGTTCTTC
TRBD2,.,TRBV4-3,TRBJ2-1,CASSHPGGGEQFF,TGCGCCAGCAGCCACCCGGGGGGGGGTGAGCAGTTCTTC
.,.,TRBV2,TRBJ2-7,CASRDRAYEQYF,TGTGCCAGCAGGGACAGAGCTTACGAGCAGTACTTC
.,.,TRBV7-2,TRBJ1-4,CASSLQGRNEKLFF,TGTGCCAGCAGCTTACAGGGCCGGAATGAAAAACTGTTTTTT
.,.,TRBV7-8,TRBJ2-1,CASSPPRRDEQFF,TGTGCCAGCAGCCCCCCCCGGCGGGATGAGCAGTTCTTC
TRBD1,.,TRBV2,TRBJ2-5,CASRGTEETQYF,TGTGCCAGCAGAGGGACAGAAGAGACCCAGTACTTC
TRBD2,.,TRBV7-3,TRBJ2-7,CASSLVGGGSYEQYF,TGTGCCAGCAGCTTGGTCGGGGGGGGCTCTTACGAGCAGTACTTC
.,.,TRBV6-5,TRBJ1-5,CASSPRDMNQPQHF,TGTGCCAGCAGTCCCCGAGACATGAATCAGCCCCAGCATTTT
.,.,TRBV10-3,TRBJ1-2,CAIRTDNYGYTF,TGTGCCATCAGGACAGATAACTATGGCTACACCTTC
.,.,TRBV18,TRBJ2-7,CASSLSPGMESEQYF,TGTGCCAGCTCACTTTCGCCGGGGATGGAGAGCGAGCAGTACTTC
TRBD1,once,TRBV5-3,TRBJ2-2,CARSLLGQANTGELFF,TGTGCCAGAAGCCTCCTGGGACAGGCGAACACCGGGGAGCTGTTTTTT
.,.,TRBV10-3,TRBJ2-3,CAISPYREGTDTQYF,TGTGCCATCAGTCCCTACAGGGAGGGGACAGATACGCAGTATTTT
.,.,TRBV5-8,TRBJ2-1,CASSLLTGSIF,TGTGCCAGCAGCTTGTTAACAGGGTCAATCTTC
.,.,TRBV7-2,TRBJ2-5,CASSLMRGWEETQYF,TGTGCCAGCAGCTTAATGAGGGGGTGGGAAGAGACCCAGTACTTC
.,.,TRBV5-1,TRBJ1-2,CASSLLDSNYGYTF,TGCGCCAGCAGCTTACTTGACAGCAACTATGGCTACACCTTC
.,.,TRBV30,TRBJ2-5,CARGWEETQYF,TGTGCCCGAGGCTGGGAAGAGACCCAGTACTTC
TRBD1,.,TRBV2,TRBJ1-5,CASTRGPGQPQHF,TGTGCCAGCACTAGGGGGCCGGGACAGCCCCAGCATTTT
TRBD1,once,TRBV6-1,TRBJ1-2,CASSEQGAGGYTF,TGTGCCAGCAGTGAACAGGGGGCGGGTGGCTACACCTTC
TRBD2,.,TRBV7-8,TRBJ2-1,CASSLGGGDEQFF,TGTGCCAGCAGCTTGGGGGGAGGGGATGAGCAGTTCTTC
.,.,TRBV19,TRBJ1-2,CASSGLEAPNYGYTF,TGTGCCAGTAGTGGCCTAGAGGCTCCTAACTATGGCTACACCTTC
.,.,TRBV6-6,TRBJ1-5,CASSLRGGRGIQPQHF,TGTGCCAGCAGTTTGAGGGGTGGCAGGGGTATCCAGCCCCAGCATTTT
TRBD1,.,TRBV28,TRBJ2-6,CASSKERTGWLSGANVLTF,TGTGCCAGCAGCAAAGAGCGGACAGGGTGGCTCTCTGGGGCCAACGTCCTGACTTTC
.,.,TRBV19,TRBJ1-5,CASSRGEGNQHF,TGTGCCAGTAGTAGGGGGGAGGGGAACCAGCATTTT
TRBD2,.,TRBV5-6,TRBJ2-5,CASSSMTSGKTQYF,TGTGCCAGCAGCTCCATGACTAGCGGGAAGACCCAGTACTTC
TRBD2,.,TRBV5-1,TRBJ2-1,CASSLGLANLNEQFF,TGCGCCAGCAGCCTCGGACTAGCGAATCTCAATGAGCAGTTCTTC
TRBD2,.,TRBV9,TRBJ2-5,CASSVEGGGWGETQYF,TGTGCCAGCAGCGTGGAGGGCGGGGGATGGGGAGAGACCCAGTACTTC
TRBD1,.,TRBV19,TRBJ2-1,CASSPGQHYNEQFF,TGTGCCAGTAGTCCGGGACAGCACTACAATGAGCAGTTCTTC
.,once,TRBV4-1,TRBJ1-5,CASSQEAGGFVNQPQHF,TGCGCCAGCAGCCAAGAAGCGGGGGGCTTTGTCAATCAGCCCCAGCATTTT
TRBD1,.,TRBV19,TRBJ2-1,CASSPPSGTGGQDEQFF,TGTGCCAGTAGTCCCCCCTCCGGGACAGGGGGTCAGGATGAGCAGTTCTTC
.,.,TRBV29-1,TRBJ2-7,CSVAQGLSYEQYF,TGCAGCGTTGCTCAGGGCCTTTCTTACGAGCAGTACTTC
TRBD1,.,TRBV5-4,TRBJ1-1,CASSVGQANMNTEAFF,TGTGCCAGCAGCGTGGGACAGGCGAACATGAACACTGAAGCTTTCTTT
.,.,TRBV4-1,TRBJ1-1,CASSQDRRNTEAFF,TGCGCCAGCAGCCAAGATCGGAGGAACACTGAAGCTTTCTTT
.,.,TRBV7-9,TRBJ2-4,CASSPSAAAKNIQYF,TGTGCCAGCAGCCCAAGCGCGGCGGCCAAAAACATTCAGTACTTC
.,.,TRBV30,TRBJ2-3,CAWSVTGSRADTQYF,TGTGCCTGGAGTGTAACGGGGTCACGGGCAGATACGCAGTATTTT
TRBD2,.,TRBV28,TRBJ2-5,CASSSRPGLAEETQYF,TGTGCCAGCAGTTCTCGACCCGGACTAGCGGAAGAGACCCAGTACTTC
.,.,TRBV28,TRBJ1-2,CASSYTGANYGYTF,TGTGCCAGCAGTTATACAGGAGCTAACTATGGCTACACCTTC
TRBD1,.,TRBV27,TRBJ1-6,CASSSNRPGQGTSSYNSPLHF,TGTGCCAGCAGTTCCAACAGACCGGGACAGGGGACGAGCTCCTATAATTCACCCCTCCACTTT
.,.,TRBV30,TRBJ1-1,CAWSLTRQSHGRAFF,TGTGCCTGGAGTCTAACCAGGCAGTCTCATGGGAGAGCTTTCTTT
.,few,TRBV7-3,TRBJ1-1,CASSRHMNTEAFF,TGTGCCAGCAGTCGTCACATGAACACTGAAGCTTTCTTT
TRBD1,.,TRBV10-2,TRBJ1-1,CASSLDREGTEAFF,TGCGCCAGCAGTTTGGACAGGGAGGGCACTGAAGCTTTCTTT
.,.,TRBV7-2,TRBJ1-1,CASSLFVAGDTEAFF,TGTGCCAGCAGCTTATTTGTCGCGGGCGACACTGAAGCTTTCTTT
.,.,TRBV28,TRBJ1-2,CASSMGGTYGYTF,TGTGCCAGCAGTATGGGGGGAACCTATGGCTACACCTTC
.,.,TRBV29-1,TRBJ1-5,CSVGQFNQPQHF,TGCAGCGTCGGACAGTTCAATCAGCCCCAGCATTTT
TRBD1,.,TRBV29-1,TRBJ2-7,CSVGGTGLSEQYF,TGCAGCGTTGGGGGGACAGGGTTGTCCGAGCAGTACTTC
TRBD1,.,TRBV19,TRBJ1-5,CASSFPGTGVGESQPQHF,TGTGCCAGTAGTTTTCCCGGGACAGGGGTTGGGGAAAGTCAGCCCCAGCATTTT
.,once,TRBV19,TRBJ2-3,CASSPSPTQYF,TGTGCCAGTTCCCCGTCCCCCACGCAGTATTTT